This T cell receptor beta chain was sequenced during a study of OX40 agonist ivuxolimab in advanced cancers. Across the whole study: Therapy given before enrollment (anti-PD-1, anti-PD-L1 or anti-CTLA-4) was allowed, and 40% had some. Three patients, one with hepatocellular carcinoma and two with cutaneous melanoma, achieved partial responses.

The study, taken as a whole, reports: Clonal expansion by week 6 occurred in CD4+ and CD8+ blood T cells (at 0.1 to 3.0 mg/kg).

This table comes from immunoSEQ multiplex PCR, and its TCRdb copy is limited to in-frame clones, with some not included. The sample lists about 36,000 clones, approximately 78% occurring once. Patients with a history of autoimmune disease or on systemic immunosuppression were excluded. As to this clone: Its target is not known.

Germline CDR1 reads SGDLS; CDR2 reads YYNGEE. The CDR3 sequence is 15 residues long. V dropped 1 base and J dropped 7; count of bases not matched to a gene: 8. The sequencing here drew on CD4+ or CD8+ T cells sorted from blood, taken in a trial of the OX40 agonist ivuxolimab. This clonotype was sampled from an adult with an advanced solid tumor such as melanoma, head and neck, liver or kidney cancer. The chain joins TRBV9 to TRBJ2-1, with 7 nucleotides matching TRBD2. CDR3 protein: CASSVIGGRGNEQFF. The CDR3 DNA reads TGTGCCAGCAGCGTAATTGGCGGGAGAGGTAATGAGCAGTTCTTC.